A single sample is the source of the 32 T cell receptor beta chains below, sequenced in a study of a mutant IDH1 vaccine in newly diagnosed glioma. The sample's time point: week 35, safety follow-up. Mutant IDH1 20-mer peptide, at 300 ug, made up each vaccine dose, with topical imiquimod. No antigen has been identified for these receptors. The method was immunoSEQ multiplex PCR; TCRdb's version includes in-frame clones alone and lacks a portion of them. The sample holds 70,000 or so clones, 70% to 90% seen once. The source material was PBMCs, sampled from a glioma patient whose treatment included an IDH1 peptide vaccine. These receptors were taken from a man aged 30 to 39 with glioma.

This rearrangement joins TRBV7-2 to TRBJ2-2; 12 bases agree with TRBD2. This CDR3 is built from 16 residues. V was pared by 2 bases and J by 6 bases, with 4 bases of the junction left unmatched. Germline CDR1 is SGHTA and CDR2 is FQGNSA. Written as DNA, the CDR3 is TGTGCCAGCAGCTTATGGACTAGCGGGAAGGCCGGGGAGCTGTTTTTT. The encoded protein is CASSLWTSGKAGELFF.

The V gene is TRBV2, the J gene TRBJ1-5, with D hard to call. The CDR3 length is 14 residues. V was clipped by 7 bases and J by 4 bases, with 14 bases between them. CDR1 and CDR2 from the germline V gene are SNHLY and FYNNEI. The DNA for the CDR3 is TGTGCCAGCACACCTAGTACGGGAAATCAGCCCCAGCATTTT. Amino acid sequence: CASTPSTGNQPQHF.

This chain connects TRBV9 to TRBJ1-1; D ambiguous. This CDR3 is built from 14 residues. Germline V gene lookup returns CDR1 SGDLS and CDR2 YYNGEE. The V end lost 0 bases, the J end lost 2 bases, and 8 bases lay between the germline ends. This chain's CDR3 is CASSVVTGNTEAFF. The CDR3 coding sequence is TGTGCCAGCAGCGTAGTTACGGGCAACACTGAAGCTTTCTTT. The whole variable domain, remainder taken from reference TRBV9 and TRBJ1-1, is DSGVTQTPKHLITATGQRVTLRCSPRSGDLSVYWYQQSLDQGLQFLIQYYNGEERAKGNILERFSAQQFPDLHSELNLSSLELGDSALYFCASSVVTGNTEAFFGQGTRLTVV.

This rearrangement joins TRBV15 to TRBJ1-5; maybe TRBD1 (5 bases). CDR3 size: 15 residues. From germline, CDR1 is LNHNV and CDR2 YYDKDF (reference sequence). Trimming removed 0 bases from V and 7 bases from J, with 13 bases in between. The CDR3, as DNA: TGTGCCACCAGCAGAGATTGGGGACCGGGCCAGCCCCAGCATTTT. Amino acid sequence: CATSRDWGPGQPQHF.

The chain uses TRBV6-6 and TRBJ2-1, with TRBD1 matching 7 bases. The CDR3 runs to 14 residues. The germline V gene has CDR1 MNHNY and CDR2 SVGAGI (reference sequence). Trimming removed 5 bases from V and 4 bases from J; junction bases left unmatched: 5. This CDR3 reads CASSRQGRYNEQFF. The CDR3 nucleotides read TGTGCCAGCAGTAGACAGGGCCGTTACAATGAGCAGTTCTTC.

This chain links TRBV28 with TRBJ1-3; unclear D gene. Germline V lookup: CDR1 MDHEN, CDR2 SYDVKM. The V end was cut by 2 bases, the J end by 3 bases, with 8 bases between. CDR3 length equals 14 residues. CDR3 residues: CASSLRGSGNTIYF. In nucleotides, the CDR3 is TGTGCCAGCAGTTTACGAGGTAGTGGAAACACCATATATTTT.

CDR3 region: CASTRTLRDTEAFF. The CDR3 DNA is TGTGCCAGCACTAGGACCCTAAGGGACACTGAAGCTTTCTTT. This chain joins TRBV6-4 and TRBJ1-1; D remains unclear. The length of the CDR3 is 14 residues. Germline-derived CDR1 and CDR2 are MRHNA and SNTAGT. V was cut by 7 bases and J by 3 bases, with 15 bases left in between.

The J gene is TRBJ1-4, the V gene TRBV5-6; the D gene is possibly TRBD1 (5 bases). Germline values: CDR1 SGHDT, CDR2 YYEEEE. Trimming left V 0 bases short and J 8 bases short, with 11 bases between. The CDR3 is 14 amino acids. The CDR3 is CASSLGGRGEKLFF. The CDR3 bases are TGTGCCAGCAGCTTGGGCGGAAGGGGCGAAAAACTGTTTTTT.

The chain is built from TRBV4-2 and TRBJ1-2; 7 positions match TRBD1. This CDR3 region has 15 residues. The germline V gene encodes CDR1 LGHNA and CDR2 YNFKEQ. V lost 0 bases and J lost 3; bases outside the gene matches: 4. The CDR3 here is CASSQERDSYYGYTF. CDR3 nucleotide sequence: TGTGCCAGCAGCCAAGAAAGGGACAGTTACTATGGCTACACCTTC.

The genes are TRBV5-6 and TRBJ1-4; 10 positions agree with TRBD1. J was trimmed by 5 bases and V by 3 bases; bases with no gene match: 7. Germline V CDR1 and CDR2: SGHDT, YYEEEE. The CDR3 extends over 16 amino acids. The CDR3 DNA reads as TGTGCCAGCAGCTCCCCCCGACAGGGGGCAAATGAAAAACTGTTTTTT. This gives the protein CASSSPRQGANEKLFF.

V and J are TRBV11-3 and TRBJ1-1, with D hard to call. With 4 bases removed from V and 1 base from J, the gap between germline ends came to 7 bases. Germline V gene sequence: CDR1 SGHNT, CDR2 YENEEA. CDR3 length: 13 residues. This chain's CDR3 is CASSSEGNTEAFF. The CDR3 DNA reads TGTGCCAGCAGCTCAGAGGGGAACACTGAAGCTTTCTTT.

The rearrangement uses TRBV28 and TRBJ1-2; 7 bases align to TRBD1. The V and J ends lost 4 bases and 4 bases, in that order; junction bases with no gene match: 9. Germline V CDR1 and CDR2: MDHEN, SYDVKM. The CDR3 is made up of 15 amino acids. The CDR3 region has the DNA TGTGCCAGCAGTTCTCCAAACTCAGGGGGCTATGGCTACACCTTC. It translates to CASSSPNSGGYGYTF.

The V gene is TRBV5-1, the J gene TRBJ1-4, with D tentatively TRBD1 (5 bases). The CDR3 runs 14 residues. V was clipped by 2 bases and J by 8 bases, with 13 bases between them. Germline V gene lookup returns CDR1 SGHRS and CDR2 YFSETQ. The CDR3 coding sequence is TGCGCCAGCAGCTTCGGAGGGGCTAGCGAAAAACTGTTTTTT. This gives the protein CASSFGGASEKLFF. The variable domain in full, with the rest retrieved from reference TRBV5-1 and TRBJ1-4, is KAGVTQTPRYLIKTRGQQVTLSCSPISGHRSVSWYQQTPGQGLQFLFEYFSETQRNKGNFPGRFSGRQFSNSRSEMNVSTLELGDSALYLCASSFGGASEKLFFGSGTQLSVL.

In this sample, this clone turned up once. The V and J genes are TRBV18 and TRBJ2-5, with 12 positions matching TRBD2. The CDR3 has 15 residues. V was pared by 4 bases and J by 2 bases, with 2 bases of the junction left unmatched. Per germline, CDR1 KGHSH and CDR2 LQKENI. As DNA, the CDR3 is TGTGCCAGCTCACGCGGACTAGCGGGGCAAGAGACCCAGTACTTC. Translating it yields CASSRGLAGQETQYF.

The rearrangement joins TRBV7-9 to TRBJ1-1, with 7 nucleotides matching TRBD1. CDR3 length: 13 amino acids. Germline-derived CDR1 and CDR2 are SEHNR and FQNEAQ (reference sequence). The trim removed 5 bases at V and 1 base at J, leaving 1 base unmatched. The CDR3: CASSRQGNTEAFF. Here the CDR3 DNA reads TGTGCCAGCAGCCGACAGGGGAACACTGAAGCTTTCTTT.

The chain joins TRBV28 to TRBJ1-2, with D maybe TRBD1 (5 bases). V lost 4 bases and J 2 bases, leaving 17 bases between the germline ends. CDR3 size: 16 residues. Germline V lookup: CDR1 MDHEN, CDR2 SYDVKM. The CDR3 DNA follows: TGTGCCAGCAGTTCCGAAATTATGGGACGGAACTATGGCTACACCTTC. Protein sequence: CASSSEIMGRNYGYTF.

This clone was detected once. This sequence joins TRBV19 and TRBJ2-4; TRBD1 might be the D (6 bases). This CDR3 has 13 residues. The ends were cut back, 3 bases at V and 12 bases at J, with 15 bases in the middle. Germline-derived CDR1 and CDR2 are LNHDA and SQIVND (reference sequence). In nucleotides, the CDR3 is TGTGCCAGTAGTATTAACAGGGTTGAGGGTCAGTACTTC. Its protein product is CASSINRVEGQYF.

V usage is TRBV7-9 and J usage is TRBJ2-1, with TRBD2 matching over 9 bases. Germline V gene lookup returns CDR1 SEHNR and CDR2 FQNEAQ (reference sequence). V dropped 5 bases and J dropped 5; count of bases not matched to a gene: 10. The CDR3 runs to 16 residues. Here the CDR3 reads CASSTPLSGGNNEQFF. CDR3 DNA: TGTGCCAGCAGCACCCCCCTAAGCGGGGGGAACAATGAGCAGTTCTTC.

This rearrangement joins TRBV29-1 to TRBJ2-1; D call uncertain. Between the trimmed V and J ends, which lost 8 bases and 8 bases, there was a span of 25 bases. CDR1 is SQVTM and CDR2 is ANQGSEA in the germline V gene. This CDR3 has 15 residues. The CDR3 DNA reads as TGCAGCTTCCTCCCGTCGAGTCGCCTTAGGGATGAGCAGTTCTTC. Its protein product is CSFLPSSRLRDEQFF.

The gene calls are TRBV28 and TRBJ2-1; D is possibly TRBD2 (6 bases). Germline values: CDR1 MDHEN, CDR2 SYDVKM. With 3 bases removed from V and 6 bases from J, the gap between germline ends came to 12 bases. This CDR3 spans 14 amino acids. In DNA, the CDR3 is TGTGCCAGCAGTTTTAGGCGGGGCCGCAATGAGCAGTTCTTC. Translation: CASSFRRGRNEQFF.

V is TRBV14 and J is TRBJ2-5, with 8 positions matching TRBD2. Germline lookup yields CDR1 SGHDN and CDR2 FVKESK. This CDR3 has 17 amino acids. The V segment lost 2 bases and the J segment 2 bases; nucleotides outside the gene matches: 10. The CDR3 DNA reads as TGTGCCAGCAGCCAATTTAGGTCTAAGCGGGAGCAAGAGACCCAGTACTTC. Translation gives CASSQFRSKREQETQYF.

The chain joins TRBV7-6 to TRBJ2-3; 7 bases agree with TRBD2. The length of the CDR3 is 16 residues. CDR1 SGHVS and CDR2 FNYEAQ come from the germline V gene. Trimming took 0 bases from V and 3 from J; bases not matched to a gene: 6. The DNA for the CDR3 is TGTGCCAGCAGCTTAGCTGGCGGGAGAGGGACAGATACGCAGTATTTT. It specifies CASSLAGGRGTDTQYF.

The rearrangement joins TRBV28 to TRBJ1-5; 9 positions match TRBD1. The CDR3 spans 13 residues. With 6 bases clipped from V and 7 bases from J, the junction kept 4 bases outside the gene matches. CDR1 and CDR2 (germline): MDHEN, SYDVKM. The CDR3 coding sequence is TGTGCCAGCAGGGACAGGGGAAGACAGCCCCAGCATTTT. Encoded protein: CASRDRGRQPQHF.

The DNA for the CDR3 is TGTGCCTGGAGTGTACGGAGGGGGATCAACACCATATATTTT. This gives the protein CAWSVRRGINTIYF. The rearrangement uses TRBV30 and TRBJ1-3, with a weak D call TRBD1 (6 bases). CDR1 and CDR2 (germline): GTSNPN, SVGIG (reference sequence). Trimming stripped 0 bases from V and 7 bases from J, with 13 bases between. This CDR3 has 14 amino acids.

This chain uses TRBV29-1 with TRBJ2-1; 7 bases agree with TRBD1. Trimming took 4 bases from V and 5 from J; bases not matched to a gene: 5. This CDR3 has 13 residues. The germline gives CDR1 SQVTM, CDR2 ANQGSEA. The CDR3 DNA follows: TGCAGCGTTGCGGGACAGTTAAACAATGAGCAGTTCTTC. Translating gives CSVAGQLNNEQFF.

This chain uses TRBV5-4 with TRBJ2-2; D might be TRBD1 (6 bases). The CDR3 spans 15 residues. V was clipped by 9 bases and J by 4 bases, with 19 bases between them. Germline lookup yields CDR1 SGHNT and CDR2 YYREEE (reference sequence). CDR3 DNA sequence: TGTGCCACCAGAATACAGGGTCGAGTCACCGGGGAGCTGTTTTTT. It is translated as CATRIQGRVTGELFF. The variable domain in full, completed from reference TRBV5-4 and TRBJ2-2, reads ETGVTQSPTHLIKTRGQQVTLRCSSQSGHNTVSWYQQALGQGPQFIFQYYREEENGRGNFPPRFSGLQFPNYSSELNVNALELDDSALYLCATRIQGRVTGELFFGEGSRLTVL.

The count of this clone is one. The chain carries TRBV30 and TRBJ2-5, with TRBD2 matching 10 bases. J lost 5 bases, V lost 0 bases, and 9 bases had no gene match. Germline loops: CDR1 GTSNPN, CDR2 SVGIG (reference sequence). CDR3 size: 16 residues. CDR3 sequence: CAWSVGAGGPGETQYF. CDR3 sequence (DNA): TGTGCCTGGAGTGTAGGAGCGGGAGGGCCAGGGGAGACCCAGTACTTC.

The rearrangement uses TRBV7-8 and TRBJ1-6; no clear D. Germline values: CDR1 SGHVS, CDR2 FQNEAQ. The ends were cut back, 1 base at V and 10 bases at J, with 11 bases in the middle. CDR3 size: 14 residues. The CDR3 sequence is CASSLGRQASPLHF. Here the CDR3 DNA reads TGTGCCAGCAGCTTAGGACGACAAGCATCACCCCTCCACTTT.

This rearrangement joins TRBV10-3 to TRBJ2-3, with D perhaps matching TRBD1 or TRBD2 (5 bases each). Trimming removed 10 bases at V and 0 bases at J, with 11 bases between. The CDR3 runs 13 residues. Germline V gene data show CDR1 as ENHRY and CDR2 as SYGVKD. The DNA of the CDR3 is TGTGCCACCTGGGGCGGGAGCACAGATACGCAGTATTTT. Its protein product is CATWGGSTDTQYF.

The chain couples TRBV5-1 to TRBJ2-5; no clear D gene. Looked up from germline, CDR1 is SGHRS and CDR2 is YFSETQ. Trimming took off 0 bases at V and 4 bases at J, with 10 bases between the two ends. The length of the CDR3 is 14 residues. The CDR3 DNA sequence: TGCGCCAGCAGCTTGGGTCTAACAACAGAGACCCAGTACTTC. Amino acid sequence: CASSLGLTTETQYF.

The chain joins TRBV13 to TRBJ1-5, with D possibly TRBD1 on 5 matching bases. This CDR3 region has 14 residues. The germline V gene has CDR1 PRHDT and CDR2 FYEKMQ (reference sequence). V was trimmed by 3 bases and J by 6 bases, leaving 12 bases between them. CDR3 loop: CASSFGGVPQPQHF. For the CDR3, the DNA is TGTGCCAGCAGCTTCGGGGGGGTCCCTCAGCCCCAGCATTTT. Full variable domain (remainder filled in from reference TRBV13 and TRBJ1-5): AAGVIQSPRHLIKEKRETATLKCYPIPRHDTVYWYQQGPGQDPQFLISFYEKMQSDKGSIPDRFSAQQFSDYHSELNMSSLELGDSALYFCASSFGGVPQPQHFGDGTRLSIL.

V is TRBV30 and J is TRBJ2-2, with TRBD1 identical over 7 bases. V gave up 3 bases and J gave up 4 bases; unmatched junction bases: 5. The CDR3 extends over 14 amino acids. Germline CDR1 and CDR2: GTSNPN and SVGIG (reference sequence). CDR3 DNA sequence: TGTGCCTGGAGGACAGGGAGTGGCACCGGGGAGCTGTTTTTT. Translated, it gives CAWRTGSGTGELFF.